These 5 T cell receptor beta chains were all obtained from the same sample, sequenced in a study of blood T cell repertoires in COVID-19. Libraries were prepared by immunoSEQ multiplex PCR; TCRdb keeps only in-frame clonotypes and omits some of them. Here the sample spans 100,000 to 150,000 clones, 55% to 75% being singletons. Sample: peripheral blood. The receptors come from a woman between 70 and 85 years old with acute or convalescent COVID-19.

The chain joins TRBV7-2 to TRBJ2-3, with D possibly matching TRBD1 (6 bases). The length of the CDR3 is 15 residues. V was clipped by 4 bases and J by 6 bases, with 17 bases between them. Germline V gene data show CDR1 as SGHTA and CDR2 as FQGNSA. The CDR3: CASSSGHQIRDTQYF. CDR3 nucleotide sequence: TGTGCCAGCAGCTCGGGACACCAGATTCGGGATACGCAGTATTTT.

This chain uses TRBV2 with TRBJ1-6, with D hard to call. V lost 3 bases and J 3 bases, leaving 6 bases between the germline ends. Germline CDR1 is SNHLY and CDR2 is FYNNEI. The CDR3 contains 14 residues. The CDR3 loop is CASSDRNYNSPLHF. The CDR3 DNA reads TGTGCCAGCAGTGACAGAAACTATAATTCACCCCTCCACTTT.

This sequence joins TRBV27 and TRBJ2-2; the match to TRBD2 covers 8 bases. V trimming: 2 bases; J trimming: 6 bases; junction bases outside the gene matches: 2. CDR3 size: 14 residues. CDR1 and CDR2 (germline): MNHEY, SMNVEV (reference sequence). The CDR3: CASSLTGGAGELFF. CDR3 bases: TGTGCCAGCAGTTTAACGGGGGGGGCCGGGGAGCTGTTTTTT.

The chain carries TRBV30 and TRBJ1-1; TRBD1 might be the D (6 bases). This CDR3 is 15 amino acids long. Germline loops: CDR1 GTSNPN, CDR2 SVGIG (reference sequence). V lost 0 bases and J lost 1, with 12 bases in between. Here the CDR3 reads CAWSVKEGGNTEAFF. In DNA form, the CDR3 reads TGTGCCTGGAGTGTCAAGGAAGGGGGGAACACTGAAGCTTTCTTT.

The chain joins TRBV5-4 to TRBJ2-2; 8 bases map to TRBD1. Germline assignment: CDR1 SGHNT and CDR2 YYREEE (reference sequence). With 3 bases clipped from V and 6 bases from J, the junction kept 4 bases outside the gene matches. This CDR3 contains 14 residues. In nucleotides, the CDR3 is TGTGCCAGCAGCTCGGACAGGGTATCCGGGGAGCTGTTTTTT. As protein: CASSSDRVSGELFF.